Given below is one T cell receptor (beta chain) in context. This sample is drawn from a study of shared clonotypes between healthy human individuals. Per the germline V gene, CDR1 is LGHNT and CDR2 is FRNRAP. V gave up 5 bases and J gave up 4 bases, with 9 bases separating them. The CDR3 has 13 residues. Here immunoSEQ multiplex PCR was the method, and the copy in TCRdb shows in-frame clones only, minus some. The sample records roughly 380,000 clones, 90% to 98% being singletons. The V gene is TRBV12-5, the J gene TRBJ2-1, with no clear D. The sequence was obtained from a man aged 30 to 45 in good health. The sequenced sample was memory CD8+ T cells sorted from blood. Subset here: CD45RO+ cells pooled with CCR7-negative TemRA cells. The CDR3 DNA sequence: TGTGCTAGTGGTGCGGACCGATACAATGAGCAGTTCTTC. Its translation: CASGADRYNEQFF.